The source of this T cell receptor (beta chain) is a study of cytomegalovirus exposure and HLA in healthy donors. General study findings and limits: A missense DCLRE1C variant was associated with V- and J-gene trimming of TCR beta chains in a later analysis, and an independent cohort replicated the association. Reports described diagnosis of cytomegalovirus status by the classifier as highly specific and sensitive.

This PCR relied on a set of 60 Vbeta primers and 13 Jbeta primers. Some clones are missing from TCRdb's copy, which holds only in-frame ones; the method was immunoSEQ multiplex PCR. There are some 150,000 clones in the sample; about 79% occur only once, and around 0.71% lies in the top ten. Germline assignment: CDR1 LNHDA and CDR2 SQIVND (reference sequence). With V trimmed by 6 bases and J by 5 bases, 6 bases remained unmatched. This CDR3 has 14 residues. Comment on this clone: The antigen remains undetermined.

The TCR was taken from a female donor in good health and CMV-seronegative. V and J are TRBV19 and TRBJ1-4; 7 nucleotides line up with TRBD1. The sample comprised PBMCs. The CDR3 spells CASRPGGGNEKLFF. For the CDR3, the DNA is TGTGCCAGTAGGCCAGGGGGTGGCAATGAAAAACTGTTTTTT.